The 2 T cell receptor beta chains below all came from one sample that was sequenced in a study of blood T cell repertoires in COVID-19. Data came from immunoSEQ multiplex PCR; TCRdb stores just in-frame clones and leaves some out. The table records 150,000 to 200,000 clones, around 83% of them present only once. Sequencing used peripheral blood. These receptor sequences come from a woman older than 75 in a cohort sampled during active or convalescent COVID-19.

The J gene is TRBJ2-7, the V gene TRBV3-1 (or the pseudogene TRBV3-2); 11 bases are shared with TRBD2. V was clipped by 4 bases and J by 4 bases; unmatched bases: 6. This CDR3 has 15 residues. From germline, CDR1 is LGHDT and CDR2 YNNKEL (reference sequence). CDR3 loop: CASSLGTSGLYEQYF. CDR3 DNA sequence: TGTGCCAGCAGCCTCGGGACTAGCGGACTATACGAGCAGTACTTC.

This chain joins TRBV30 and TRBJ2-1, with 9 bases aligning to TRBD2. The CDR3 extends over 14 amino acids. J gave up 4 bases and V 4 bases, and 5 bases lay outside the gene matches. CDR1 is GTSNPN, CDR2 SVGIG, per germline (reference sequence). The CDR3 region is CAWKGLAGYNEQFF. The CDR3 DNA reads TGTGCCTGGAAAGGGCTAGCGGGGTACAATGAGCAGTTCTTC.